This is a list of T cell receptor beta chains from one sample in a study of regulatory T cells in long-lasting Graves disease. TCRdb used MiXCR to reprocess the multiplex PCR reads, holding one entry per CDR3 protein. The table shows about 540,000 distinct CDR3 sequences, with about 13% occurring only once. This same sample was also part of a study on T cells in Graves' hyperthyroidism and ophthalmopathy.

Sequenced here: peripheral blood mononuclear cells (PBMCs), sampled at new diagnosis, from a patient treated with antithyroid drugs. All receptors derive from a man younger than 40 with Graves disease. Each CDR3 is given with its conserved first and last residue. Each record gives: V gene, D gene, J gene, clone size, CDR3 protein, CDR3 DNA. D genes are given only for firm matches. For some rows the clone size is stated as once, few or many, or as a class when expanded; others skip it.

TRBV30,NA,TRBJ2-2,NA,CAWRRWGPMNTGELFF,TGTGCCTGGAGACGCTGGGGCCCCATGAACACCGGGGAGCTGTTTTTT
TRBV27,NA,TRBJ1-4,many,CASTDRADEKLFF,TGTGCCAGCACGGACAGAGCAGATGAAAAACTGTTTTTT
TRBV18,NA,TRBJ2-1,many,CASSRTPNEQFF,TGTGCCAGCTCACGGACGCCCAATGAGCAGTTCTTC
TRBV3-1,TRBD2,TRBJ2-1,NA,CASSQKGGTSGKLGEQFF,TGTGCCAGCAGCCAAAAAGGGGGGACTAGCGGGAAATTAGGTGAGCAGTTCTTC
TRBV27,TRBD1,TRBJ1-2,many,CASSFSQGEIYGYTF,TGTGCCAGCAGTTTCTCACAGGGGGAAATCTATGGCTACACCTTC
TRBV9,NA,TRBJ2-7,NA,CASSTRDRGIAGISYEQYF,TGTGCCAGCAGCACCCGAGACAGGGGGATAGCGGGAATTTCCTACGAGCAGTACTTC
TRBV10-1,NA,TRBJ2-7,many,CASSEGPYEQYF,TGCGCCAGCAGTGAGGGACCCTACGAGCAGTACTTC
TRBV2,NA,TRBJ2-1,many,CASIRDHNEQFF,TGTGCCAGCATTAGAGACCACAATGAGCAGTTCTTC
TRBV25-1,TRBD2,TRBJ2-7,many,CASSDPTSASSYEQYF,TGTGCCAGCAGTGATCCGACTAGCGCCAGCTCCTACGAGCAGTACTTC
TRBV29-1,TRBD1,TRBJ2-1,many,CSGRGQWSYNEQFF,TGCAGCGGTCGGGGACAGTGGTCCTACAATGAGCAGTTCTTC
TRBV4-1,TRBD2,TRBJ2-3,NA,CASRERGRATGTDTQYF,TGCGCCAGCAGGGAAAGAGGGAGGGCCACGGGTACAGATACGCAGTATTTT
TRBV27,TRBD1,TRBJ2-7,many,CASSLSRGLYEQYF,TGTGCCAGCAGTTTATCTAGGGGGCTCTACGAGCAGTACTTC
TRBV20-1,NA,TRBJ1-1,many,CSAPSRQGNTEAFF,TGCAGTGCTCCCTCCCGGCAGGGGAACACTGAAGCTTTCTTT
TRBV5-1,NA,TRBJ1-2,few,CASSTSGGLSYTF,TGCGCCAGCAGCACCTCAGGAGGCCTGAGCTACACCTTC
TRBV12-5,NA,TRBJ2-1,many,CASQEKRVDEQFF,TGTGCTAGTCAGGAGAAGCGGGTGGATGAGCAGTTCTTC
TRBV7-3,NA,TRBJ1-2,many,CASSRSYGYTF,TGTGCCAGCAGCAGAAGCTATGGCTACACCTTC
TRBV24-1,NA,TRBJ1-2,many,CATSDSAESPYGYTF,TGTGCCACCAGTGATTCGGCAGAGTCTCCCTATGGCTACACCTTC
TRBV29-1,TRBD2,TRBJ2-3,many,CSVETSGGLTDTQYF,TGCAGCGTTGAAACTAGCGGGGGACTAACAGATACGCAGTATTTT
TRBV12-3/TRBV12-4,NA,TRBJ2-3,many,CASSFQAGFRKDTQYF,TGTGCCAGCAGTTTCCAGGCTGGGTTCCGTAAAGATACGCAGTATTTT
TRBV3-1,TRBD2,TRBJ2-7,few,CASSQEVAGGHEQHF,TGTGCCAGCAGCCAAGAGGTAGCGGGGGGCCACGAGCAGCACTTC
TRBV20-1,TRBD1,TRBJ1-2,few,CSADTGGVYGYTF,TGCAGTGCAGACACAGGGGGTGTCTATGGCTACACCTTC
TRBV9,NA,TRBJ1-1,few,CASSVGGAEDEAFF,TGTGCCAGCAGCGTAGGCGGGGCAGAGGATGAAGCTTTCTTT
TRBV7-9,NA,TRBJ2-7,many,CASSPDTGSGYEQYF,TGTGCCAGCAGCCCCGATACAGGGTCAGGGTACGAGCAGTACTTC
TRBV7-2,TRBD2,TRBJ2-1,many,CASRGKAGTSGFYNEQFF,TGTGCCAGCAGGGGGAAAGCCGGGACTAGCGGTTTCTACAATGAGCAGTTCTTC
TRBV12-3/TRBV12-4,TRBD2,TRBJ2-3,NA,CASSPLLAGAPDTQYF,TGTGCCAGCAGCCCATTACTAGCGGGAGCCCCGGATACGCAGTATTTT
TRBV29-1,NA,TRBJ2-5,many,CSVEDPTTLETQYF,TGCAGCGTTGAAGATCCTACAACTCTGGAGACCCAGTACTTC
TRBV5-1,TRBD1,TRBJ1-6,few,CASSLGDRGNSPLHF,TGCGCCAGCAGCTTGGGGGACAGGGGCAATTCACCCCTCCACTTT
TRBV25-1,NA,TRBJ1-3,many,CASSEYTLSGNTIYF,TGTGCCAGCAGTGAATATACCCTCTCTGGAAACACCATATATTTT
TRBV6-1,NA,TRBJ1-1,many,CASSTQRSMNTEVFF,TGTGCCAGCAGTACACAGAGATCCATGAACACTGAAGTTTTCTTT
TRBV4-1,NA,TRBJ1-1,few,CASSQGGPFRAEAFF,TGCGCCAGCAGCCAAGGGGGACCCTTCAGGGCTGAAGCTTTCTTT
TRBV2,NA,TRBJ2-7,NA,CASRGGDEQYF,TGTGCCAGCAGGGGCGGGGACGAGCAGTACTTC
TRBV3-1,TRBD1,TRBJ2-5,NA,CASSIGQGGETQYF,TGTGCCAGCAGCATCGGACAGGGGGGGGAGACCCAGTACTTC
TRBV29-1,TRBD1,TRBJ2-6,few,CSVGRGTGGTNVLTF,TGCAGCGTCGGGCGGGGGACAGGGGGTACAAACGTCCTGACTTTC
TRBV11-2,TRBD2,TRBJ2-1,many,CASSLLAGGRAFEQFF,TGTGCCAGCAGCCTTTTAGCGGGAGGGAGGGCATTTGAGCAGTTCTTC
TRBV6-1,NA,TRBJ1-5,many,CASTSGGGRQPQHF,TGTGCCAGCACCTCGGGGGGGGGACGTCAGCCCCAGCATTTT
TRBV30,NA,TRBJ1-1,NA,CGRGGRGTEAFF,TGTGGTAGGGGGGGGCGAGGCACTGAAGCTTTCTTT
TRBV15,NA,TRBJ2-7,NA,CATSRDPGTLEQYF,TGTGCCACCAGCAGAGATCCGGGGACACTAGAGCAGTACTTC
TRBV12-3/TRBV12-4,NA,TRBJ2-7,few,CASSQDQYLQQCF,TGTGCCAGCAGCCAGGACCAGTACCTTCAGCAGTGCTTC
TRBV7-8,NA,TRBJ2-2,many,CASSRAPTANTGELFF,TGTGCCAGCAGTAGGGCCCCCACTGCGAACACCGGGGAGCTGTTTTTT
TRBV2,TRBD1,TRBJ2-2,many,CASSKDRRVTGELFF,TGTGCCAGCAGTAAGGACAGGCGAGTCACCGGGGAGCTGTTTTTT
TRBV6-5,NA,TRBJ1-5,many,CASSYSMFQPQHF,TGTGCCAGCAGTTACTCGATGTTTCAGCCCCAGCATTTT
TRBV7-2,TRBD2,TRBJ2-7,many,CASSLNGAGYEQYF,TGTGCCAGCAGCTTAAATGGAGCGGGATACGAGCAGTACTTC